These 23 T cell receptor beta chains came from one sample sequenced in a study of shared clonotypes between healthy human individuals. This table comes from immunoSEQ multiplex PCR, and its TCRdb copy is limited to in-frame clones, with some not included. This sample has about 670,000 clones, with about two thirds found just once. Source material: memory CD4+ T cells sorted from blood. Subset indicated: CD45RA-negative fraction. The receptors were sampled from a woman aged 25 to 45 in good health.

For this clone: This CDR3 is also generated by other DNA sequences in the sample. V usage is TRBV28 and J usage is TRBJ1-5, with 7 bases lining up with TRBD1. The CDR3 runs to 14 residues. Germline V lookup: CDR1 MDHEN, CDR2 SYDVKM. The V gene end was trimmed by 9 bases and the J gene end by 2 bases; junction bases not matched to a gene: 7. The CDR3 reads CASKQGGGNQPQHF. The CDR3 DNA sequence: TGTGCCAGTAAGCAGGGGGGAGGCAATCAGCCCCAGCATTTT.

V gene TRBV6-5 combines with J gene TRBJ1-2; no definite D call. The CDR3 sequence is 12 residues long. Trimming removed 8 bases at V and 5 bases at J, with 12 bases between. The germline V gene encodes CDR1 MNHEY and CDR2 SVGAGI. Here the CDR3 reads CASRPDGYGYTF. CDR3 in DNA: TGTGCCAGCCGCCCGGACGGTTATGGCTACACCTTC.

The V and J genes are TRBV30 and TRBJ2-5, with 8 bases that match TRBD2. Germline CDR1 is GTSNPN and CDR2 is SVGIG (reference sequence). V shed 1 base, J shed 3 bases, and the junction held 7 bases outside the gene matches. The CDR3 runs to 15 residues. The DNA of the CDR3 is TGTGCCTGGAGTGGTAGCGGGATACTGGAAGAGACCCAGTACTTC. This sequence encodes CAWSGSGILEETQYF.

The V call is TRBV5-1, the J call TRBJ2-2, with TRBD1 as a possible D gene (5 bases). Per germline, CDR1 SGHRS and CDR2 YFSETQ. V was trimmed by 0 bases and J by 5 bases, leaving 11 bases between them. CDR3 length equals 15 residues. DNA for the CDR3: TGCGCCAGCAGCTTGGCAGGGATGAGTACCGGGGAGCTGTTTTTT. Its translation: CASSLAGMSTGELFF.

The table lists this clone with a few counts. V and J are TRBV5-1 and TRBJ2-5; D is perhaps TRBD1 or TRBD2 (6 bases each). The V end lost 4 bases, the J end lost 9 bases, and 19 bases lay between the germline ends. The germline V gene has CDR1 SGHRS and CDR2 YFSETQ. This CDR3 spans 14 amino acids. CDR3 sequence: CASSHRTAEGAQYF. The CDR3 region has the DNA TGCGCCAGCAGCCACCGGACTGCGGAGGGGGCCCAGTACTTC.

J is TRBJ1-1 and V is TRBV27; no reliable D call. V lost 4 bases and J lost 5, with 14 bases in between. CDR3 length: 14 amino acids. CDR1 is MNHEY, CDR2 SMNVEV, per germline (reference sequence). CDR3 amino acids: CASSSRKAGTEAFF. The CDR3 region has the DNA TGTGCCAGCAGTTCTCGGAAGGCTGGAACTGAAGCTTTCTTT.

This rearrangement joins TRBV2 to TRBJ2-5; D uncertain. In germline, CDR1 is SNHLY, CDR2 FYNNEI. This CDR3 spans 12 amino acids. The V and J ends lost 3 bases and 7 bases respectively, with 9 bases between them. CDR3 coding DNA: TGTGCCAGCAGTGAGTCCGATAGGACCCAGTACTTC. Translated, it gives CASSESDRTQYF.

This chain's CDR3 is CSARGYGELFF. In nucleotides, the CDR3 is TGCAGTGCTAGAGGTTACGGGGAGCTGTTTTTT. The chain couples TRBV20-1 to TRBJ2-2, with unresolved D. In germline, CDR1 is DFQATT, CDR2 SNEGSKA (reference sequence). V lost 1 base and J 7 bases, leaving 4 bases between the germline ends. The CDR3 extends over 11 amino acids.

This clone was seen ten or more times. The genes are TRBV6-6 and TRBJ2-1; D remains ambiguous. V was clipped by 4 bases and J by 8 bases, with 21 bases between them. CDR1 is MNHNY and CDR2 is SVGAGI in the germline V gene (reference sequence). The CDR3 is 16 residues long. For the CDR3, the DNA is TGTGCCAGCAGTTCCCCTTGGGTCCAAGCGATAGATGAGCAGTTCTTC. Residues: CASSSPWVQAIDEQFF.

V is TRBV6-6 and J is TRBJ1-2; D is unclear. This CDR3 region has 13 residues. V gave up 6 bases and J gave up 3 bases, with 11 bases separating them. Looked up from germline, CDR1 is MNHNY and CDR2 is SVGAGI (reference sequence). CDR3 protein: CASSSPGDYGYTF. The DNA for the CDR3 is TGTGCCAGCAGCTCCCCTGGGGACTATGGCTACACCTTC.

This clone was seen many times. The rearrangement links TRBV28 to TRBJ1-1, with D possibly matching TRBD1 (5 bases). V was clipped by 4 bases and J by 6 bases, with 21 bases between them. CDR1 MDHEN and CDR2 SYDVKM come from the germline V gene. The CDR3 runs to 16 residues. CDR3 in amino acids: CASSSAPGAEVAEAFF. CDR3 nucleotide sequence: TGTGCCAGCAGTTCCGCTCCCGGGGCTGAGGTCGCTGAAGCTTTCTTT.

CDR3 DNA: TGCGCCAGCAGCCAAGATCGGATTAGCGGGAACGACGAGCAGTACTTC. It specifies CASSQDRISGNDEQYF. The chain is built from TRBV4-1 and TRBJ2-7; 8 bases fit TRBD2. Unmatched junction bases numbered 9, after V lost 0 bases and J lost 5 bases. The CDR3 has 16 amino acids. The germline gives CDR1 MGHRA, CDR2 YSYEKL.

The chain recombines TRBV6-6 with TRBJ2-3, with 7 bases matching TRBD2. The CDR3 loop spans 14 amino acids. The V and J ends lost 6 bases and 10 bases, in that order; junction bases with no gene match: 13. Germline CDR1 MNHNY, CDR2 SVGAGI (reference sequence). In DNA, the CDR3 is TGTGCCAGCAGCGACGGAGGACTAGTGTCGGCGCAGTATTTT. It yields the protein CASSDGGLVSAQYF.

The chain employs TRBV19 and TRBJ2-3, with a possible D match to TRBD2 (6 bases). Germline V gene lookup returns CDR1 LNHDA and CDR2 SQIVND (reference sequence). This CDR3 region has 15 residues. V dropped 3 bases and J dropped 6 bases, with 16 bases sitting between them. Here the CDR3 reads CASSINSGGADTQYF. The CDR3 coding sequence is TGTGCCAGTAGTATCAATAGCGGAGGTGCGGATACGCAGTATTTT.

The chain recombines TRBV28 with TRBJ1-2, with a weak D call TRBD1 (5 bases). This CDR3 is 14 amino acids long. Trimming took 5 bases from V and 8 from J, leaving 18 bases between them. Germline CDR1 is MDHEN and CDR2 is SYDVKM. The DNA of the CDR3 is TGTGCCAGCAGTCAAGGGGCCCTTACGACAGGCTACACCTTC. This gives the protein CASSQGALTTGYTF.

The chain couples TRBV5-4 to TRBJ2-3; D is unclear. The CDR3 loop spans 14 amino acids. The germline V gene has CDR1 SGHNT and CDR2 YYREEE (reference sequence). V dropped 0 bases and J dropped 2 bases, with 7 bases sitting between them. CDR3 in amino acids: CASSLDTSTDTQYF. The CDR3 DNA sequence: TGTGCCAGCAGCTTGGACACCTCCACAGATACGCAGTATTTT.

In DNA form, the CDR3 reads TGTGCCAGCAGCTTCCCCAGACAGGCCACCTATGGCTACACCTTC. Amino acid sequence: CASSFPRQATYGYTF. The chain recombines TRBV5-6 with TRBJ1-2, with D perhaps matching TRBD1 (6 bases). The CDR3 sequence is 15 residues long. Per germline, CDR1 SGHDT and CDR2 YYEEEE. Trimming shortened V by 2 bases and J by 4 bases, and 15 bases separated the two germline ends. The full variable domain, in which reference TRBV5-6 and TRBJ1-2 provide the parts outside the CDR3, is DAGVTQSPTHLIKTRGQQVTLRCSPKSGHDTVSWYQQALGQGPQFIFQYYEEEERQRGNFPDRFSGHQFPNYSSELNVNALLLGDSALYLCASSFPRQATYGYTFGSGTRLTVV.

This rearrangement joins TRBV28 to TRBJ1-1; tentative D call: TRBD1 (5 bases). Germline CDR1 is MDHEN and CDR2 is SYDVKM. Trimming took off 2 bases at V and 10 bases at J, with 14 bases between the two ends. This CDR3 region has 13 residues. The DNA of the CDR3 is TGTGCCAGCAGTTTAGGGCAGGGCGTAGGAGCTTTCTTT. Encoded protein: CASSLGQGVGAFF.

The genes are TRBV10-3 and TRBJ2-5, with 9 nucleotides matching TRBD2. CDR3 length: 18 amino acids. J gave up 5 bases and V 0 bases, and 13 bases lay outside the gene matches. The germline V gene has CDR1 ENHRY and CDR2 SYGVKD. The CDR3 protein is CAISESGRTSGSGETQYF. CDR3 sequence (DNA): TGTGCCATCAGTGAGTCGGGTCGTACTAGCGGGTCCGGGGAGACCCAGTACTTC.

This chain links TRBV27 with TRBJ2-1; 14 nucleotides align to TRBD2. This CDR3 is 15 amino acids long. V trimming: 5 bases; J trimming: 10 bases; junction bases outside the gene matches: 7. Germline V gives CDR1 MNHEY, CDR2 SMNVEV (reference sequence). The CDR3 bases are TGTGCCAGCAGTATGGGACTAGCGGGAGCGAGGGAGCAGTTCTTC. Amino acids: CASSMGLAGAREQFF.

V and J are TRBV27 and TRBJ2-7, with 13 bases fitting TRBD2. V gave up 6 bases and J gave up 4 bases; unmatched junction bases: 12. There are 17 residues in the CDR3. In germline, CDR1 is MNHEY, CDR2 SMNVEV (reference sequence). CDR3 nucleotides: TGTGCCAGCAGAATCCGGACTAGCGGGAGTAAGTGGTACGAGCAGTACTTC. Translation gives CASRIRTSGSKWYEQYF.

The V and J genes are TRBV11-2 and TRBJ2-3; TRBD2 agrees at 12 bases. The CDR3 runs to 17 residues. From germline, CDR1 is SGHAT and CDR2 FQNNGV. Germline trimming cut 2 bases from V and 1 base from J; bases unmatched to any gene: 4. CDR3 coding DNA: TGTGCCAGCAGCTTATTAACTAGCGGGAGGCGCACAGATACGCAGTATTTT. Its translation is CASSLLTSGRRTDTQYF.

The V and J genes are TRBV5-1 and TRBJ1-2; D is undetermined. Germline CDR1 is SGHRS and CDR2 is YFSETQ. The germline V and J ends were trimmed by 0 bases and 4 bases, with 10 bases remaining between them. The CDR3 totals 14 residues. CDR3 coding DNA: TGCGCCAGCAGCTTGGGACAAGAGGGCTATGGCTACACCTTC. Translated: CASSLGQEGYGYTF.